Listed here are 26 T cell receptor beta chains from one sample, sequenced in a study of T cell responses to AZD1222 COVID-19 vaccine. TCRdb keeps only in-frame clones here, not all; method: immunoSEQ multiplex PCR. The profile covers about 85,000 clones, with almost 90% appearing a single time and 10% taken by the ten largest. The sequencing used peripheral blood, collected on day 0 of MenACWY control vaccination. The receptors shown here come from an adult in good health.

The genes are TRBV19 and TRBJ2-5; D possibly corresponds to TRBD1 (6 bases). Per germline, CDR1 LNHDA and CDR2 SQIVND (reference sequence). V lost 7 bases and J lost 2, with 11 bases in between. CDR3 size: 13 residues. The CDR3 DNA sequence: TGTGCCAGTAACCAGGGGCGGCAAGAGACCCAGTACTTC. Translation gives CASNQGRQETQYF. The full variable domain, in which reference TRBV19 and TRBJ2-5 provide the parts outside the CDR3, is DGGITQSPKYLFRKEGQNVTLSCEQNLNHDAMYWYRQDPGQGLRLIYYSQIVNDFQKGDIAEGYSVSREKKESFPLTVTSAQKNPTAFYLCASNQGRQETQYFGPGTRLLVL.

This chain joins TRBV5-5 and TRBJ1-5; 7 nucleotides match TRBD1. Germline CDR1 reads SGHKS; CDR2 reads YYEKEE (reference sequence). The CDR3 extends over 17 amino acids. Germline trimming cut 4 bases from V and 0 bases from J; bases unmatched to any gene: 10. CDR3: CASSRSGTEYSNQPQHF. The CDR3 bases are TGTGCCAGCAGCCGCTCCGGGACAGAATATAGCAATCAGCCCCAGCATTTT. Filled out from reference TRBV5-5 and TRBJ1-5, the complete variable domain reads DAGVTQSPTHLIKTRGQQVTLRCSPISGHKSVSWYQQVLGQGPQFIFQYYEKEERGRGNFPDRFSARQFPNYSSELNVNALLLGDSALYLCASSRSGTEYSNQPQHFGDGTRLSIL.

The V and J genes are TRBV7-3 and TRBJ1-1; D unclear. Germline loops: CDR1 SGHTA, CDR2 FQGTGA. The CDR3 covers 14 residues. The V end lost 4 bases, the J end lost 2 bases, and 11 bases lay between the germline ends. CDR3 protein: CASSSGVLNTEAFF. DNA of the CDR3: TGTGCCAGCAGCTCCGGAGTACTCAACACTGAAGCTTTCTTT.

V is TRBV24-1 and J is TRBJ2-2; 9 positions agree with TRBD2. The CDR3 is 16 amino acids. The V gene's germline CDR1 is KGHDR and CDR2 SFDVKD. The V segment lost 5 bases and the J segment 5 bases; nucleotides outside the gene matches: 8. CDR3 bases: TGTGCCACCAGTGTTATTAGCGGGGGCCTTACCGGGGAGCTGTTTTTT. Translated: CATSVISGGLTGELFF.

This chain's CDR3 is CASRATGVRETQYF. In nucleotides, the CDR3 is TGTGCCAGCAGAGCCACAGGGGTGCGAGAGACCCAGTACTTC. The V gene is TRBV6-5, the J gene TRBJ2-5, with 7 bases that match TRBD1. The V gene end was trimmed by 6 bases and the J gene end by 4 bases; junction bases not matched to a gene: 8. Germline V CDR1 and CDR2: MNHEY, SVGAGI. The CDR3 runs to 14 residues.

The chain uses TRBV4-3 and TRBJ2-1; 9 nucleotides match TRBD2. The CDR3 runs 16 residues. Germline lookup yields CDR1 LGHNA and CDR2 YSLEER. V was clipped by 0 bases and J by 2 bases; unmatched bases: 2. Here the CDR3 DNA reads TGCGCCAGCAGCCAAGATATAGCGGGGGCCTACAATGAGCAGTTCTTC. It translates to CASSQDIAGAYNEQFF.

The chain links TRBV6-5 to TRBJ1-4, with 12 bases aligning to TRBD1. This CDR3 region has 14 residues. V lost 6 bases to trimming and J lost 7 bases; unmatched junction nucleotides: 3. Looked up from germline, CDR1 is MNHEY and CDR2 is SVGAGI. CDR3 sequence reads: CASRPGQGAEKLFF. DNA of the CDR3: TGTGCCAGCAGACCGGGACAGGGGGCTGAAAAACTGTTTTTT.

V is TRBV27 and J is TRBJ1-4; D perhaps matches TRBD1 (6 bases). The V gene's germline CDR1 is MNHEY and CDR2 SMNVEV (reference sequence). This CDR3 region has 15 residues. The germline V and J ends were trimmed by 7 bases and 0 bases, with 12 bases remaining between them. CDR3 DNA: TGTGCCAGCACGTGGACAGTTGCAACTAATGAAAAACTGTTTTTT. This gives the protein CASTWTVATNEKLFF.

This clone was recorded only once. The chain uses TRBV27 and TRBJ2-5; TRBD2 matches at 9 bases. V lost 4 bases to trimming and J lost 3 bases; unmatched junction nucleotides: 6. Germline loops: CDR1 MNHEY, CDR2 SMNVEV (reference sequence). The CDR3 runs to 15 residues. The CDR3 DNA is TGTGCCAGCAGTTCGGGACTAGCAACAGAAGAGACCCAGTACTTC. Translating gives CASSSGLATEETQYF.

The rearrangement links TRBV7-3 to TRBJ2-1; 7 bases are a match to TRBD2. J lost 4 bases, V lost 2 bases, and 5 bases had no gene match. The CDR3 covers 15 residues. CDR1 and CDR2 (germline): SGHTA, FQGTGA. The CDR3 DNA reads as TGTGCCAGCAGCTTATGGGCGGGGGAGTACAATGAGCAGTTCTTC. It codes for CASSLWAGEYNEQFF.

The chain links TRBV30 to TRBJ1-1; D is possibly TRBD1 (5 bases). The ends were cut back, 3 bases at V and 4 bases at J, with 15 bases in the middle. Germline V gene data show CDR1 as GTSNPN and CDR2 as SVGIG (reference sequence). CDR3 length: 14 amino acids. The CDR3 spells CAWRPRAVGTEAFF. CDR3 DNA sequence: TGTGCCTGGAGACCCAGGGCCGTGGGCACTGAAGCTTTCTTT.

The CDR3: CASSLGQGTDTQYF. CDR3 nucleotide sequence: TGTGCCAGCAGCTTAGGACAGGGGACAGATACGCAGTATTTT. This chain links TRBV7-3 with TRBJ2-3; 9 bases line up with TRBD1. Looked up from germline, CDR1 is SGHTA and CDR2 is FQGTGA. V trimming: 2 bases; J trimming: 3 bases; junction bases outside the gene matches: 0. There are 14 residues in the CDR3.

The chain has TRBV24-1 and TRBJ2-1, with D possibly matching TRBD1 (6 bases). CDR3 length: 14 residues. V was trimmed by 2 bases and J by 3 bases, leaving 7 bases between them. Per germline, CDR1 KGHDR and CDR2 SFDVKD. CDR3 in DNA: TGTGCCACCAGTGATTGGGACAACTACAATGAGCAGTTCTTC. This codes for CATSDWDNYNEQFF.

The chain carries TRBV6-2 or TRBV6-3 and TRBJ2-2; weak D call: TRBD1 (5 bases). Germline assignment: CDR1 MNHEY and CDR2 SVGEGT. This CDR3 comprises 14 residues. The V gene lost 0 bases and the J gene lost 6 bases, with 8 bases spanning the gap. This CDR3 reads CASSYSGDPGELFF. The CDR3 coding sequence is TGTGCCAGCAGTTACTCAGGGGATCCCGGGGAGCTGTTTTTT.

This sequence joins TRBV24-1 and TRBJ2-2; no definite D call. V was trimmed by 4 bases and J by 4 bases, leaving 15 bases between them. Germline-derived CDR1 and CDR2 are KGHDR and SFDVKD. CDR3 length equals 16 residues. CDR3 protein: CATSDRTKSGTGELFF. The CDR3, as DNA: TGTGCCACCAGTGACCGGACCAAATCGGGCACCGGGGAGCTGTTTTTT.

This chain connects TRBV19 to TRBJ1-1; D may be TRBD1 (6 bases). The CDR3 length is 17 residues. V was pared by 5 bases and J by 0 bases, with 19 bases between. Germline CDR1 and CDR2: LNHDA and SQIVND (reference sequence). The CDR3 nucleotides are TGTGCCAGTAGTCGCTGGACAGAGGGAAGGATGAACACTGAAGCTTTCTTT. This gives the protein CASSRWTEGRMNTEAFF.

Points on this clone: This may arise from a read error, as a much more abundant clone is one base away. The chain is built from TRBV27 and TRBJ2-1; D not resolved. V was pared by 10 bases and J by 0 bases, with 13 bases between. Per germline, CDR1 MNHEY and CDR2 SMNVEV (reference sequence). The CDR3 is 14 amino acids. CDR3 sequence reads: CATSIVSSYNEQFF. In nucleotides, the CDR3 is TGTGCCACTTCGATAGTGTCCTCCTACAATGAGCAGTTCTTC.

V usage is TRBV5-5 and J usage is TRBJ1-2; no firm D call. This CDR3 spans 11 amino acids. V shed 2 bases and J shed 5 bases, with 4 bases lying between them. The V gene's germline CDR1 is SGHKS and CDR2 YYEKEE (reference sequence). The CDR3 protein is CASSLGYGYTF. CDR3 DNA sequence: TGTGCCAGCAGCTTAGGTTATGGCTACACCTTC. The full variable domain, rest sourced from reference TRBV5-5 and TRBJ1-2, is DAGVTQSPTHLIKTRGQQVTLRCSPISGHKSVSWYQQVLGQGPQFIFQYYEKEERGRGNFPDRFSARQFPNYSSELNVNALLLGDSALYLCASSLGYGYTFGSGTRLTVV.

For the CDR3, the DNA is TGTGCCACCGACTCATTTGGCAATGAGCAGTTCTTC. Translation gives CATDSFGNEQFF. The chain carries TRBV5-4 and TRBJ2-1; D is undetermined. The CDR3 is 12 amino acids. V was pared by 9 bases and J by 6 bases, with 13 bases between. The germline V gene encodes CDR1 SGHNT and CDR2 YYREEE (reference sequence).

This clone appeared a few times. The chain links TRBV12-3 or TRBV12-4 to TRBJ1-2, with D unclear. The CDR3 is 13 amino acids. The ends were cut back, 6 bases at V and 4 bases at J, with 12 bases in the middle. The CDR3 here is CASRSREAYGYTF. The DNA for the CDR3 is TGTGCCAGCAGGTCCCGAGAGGCCTATGGCTACACCTTC.

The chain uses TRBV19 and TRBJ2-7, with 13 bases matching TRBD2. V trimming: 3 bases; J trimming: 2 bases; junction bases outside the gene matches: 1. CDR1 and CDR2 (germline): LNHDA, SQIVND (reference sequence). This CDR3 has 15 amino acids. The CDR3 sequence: CASSIGTSGAYEQYF. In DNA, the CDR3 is TGTGCCAGTAGTATCGGGACTAGCGGGGCCTACGAGCAGTACTTC.

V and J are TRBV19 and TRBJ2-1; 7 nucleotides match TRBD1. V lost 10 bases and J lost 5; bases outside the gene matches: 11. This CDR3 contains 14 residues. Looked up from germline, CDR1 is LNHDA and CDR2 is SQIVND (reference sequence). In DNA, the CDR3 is TGTGCCACTCAACCGGGACAGTATAACAATGAGCAGTTCTTC. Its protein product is CATQPGQYNNEQFF.

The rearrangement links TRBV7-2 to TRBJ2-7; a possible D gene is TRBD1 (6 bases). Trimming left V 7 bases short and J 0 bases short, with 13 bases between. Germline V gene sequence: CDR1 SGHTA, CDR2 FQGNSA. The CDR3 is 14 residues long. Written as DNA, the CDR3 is TGTGCCAGCACCCTCGACAGGAGCTCCTACGAGCAGTACTTC. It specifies CASTLDRSSYEQYF.

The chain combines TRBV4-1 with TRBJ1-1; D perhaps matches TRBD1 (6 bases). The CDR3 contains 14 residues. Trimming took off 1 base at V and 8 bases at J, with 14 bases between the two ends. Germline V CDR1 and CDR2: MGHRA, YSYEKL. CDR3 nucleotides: TGCGCCAGCAGCCAAGGTCTAGCCAGGGGAGAAGCTTTCTTT. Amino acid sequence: CASSQGLARGEAFF.

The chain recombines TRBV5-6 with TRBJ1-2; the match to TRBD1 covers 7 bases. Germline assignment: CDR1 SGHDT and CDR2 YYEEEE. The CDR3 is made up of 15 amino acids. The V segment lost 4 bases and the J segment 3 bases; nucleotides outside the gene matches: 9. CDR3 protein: CASSPIGTADYGYTF. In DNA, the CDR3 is TGTGCCAGCAGCCCCATCGGGACAGCGGACTATGGCTACACCTTC.

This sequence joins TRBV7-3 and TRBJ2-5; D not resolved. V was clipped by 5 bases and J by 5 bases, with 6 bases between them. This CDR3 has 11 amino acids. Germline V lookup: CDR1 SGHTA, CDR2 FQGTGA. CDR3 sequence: CASSAGETQYF. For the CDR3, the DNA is TGTGCCAGCAGCGCTGGGGAGACCCAGTACTTC.